This T cell receptor (beta chain) was obtained from a study of blood T cell repertoires in COVID-19 (dated by TCRdb to 2020 to 2022). Regarding the study in general: The collaborator samples originated in the United States, Italy and Spain and spanned the acute and convalescent phases of COVID-19. The prospective study material was composed of cDNA or gDNA derived from T cells, B-cell-depleted T cells, or PBMCs. Deeply sampled blood TCRbeta repertoires from subjects exposed to, actively infected with, or recovered from COVID-19 were included in the dataset. The repertoires were released in a freely available public database intended as a resource for research on the immune response to SARS-CoV-2. The samples were drawn from two sources: the first 160 participants of the ongoing ImmuneRACE study, and fewer than 1,500 subjects contributed by 6 global collaborators. A de-identified subject ID, COVID-19 status, age in years and sex were almost always included in the sample metadata. Where available, HLA class I and class II types were obtained from metadata supplied by the sample provider rather than from assay-based typing. The full study reports these points: The amount of clinical and demographic metadata varied by source and participant and was provided uncurated.

Each collaborating institution followed its own protocols to collect whole blood in K2EDTA tubes. Collaborator samples were shipped for TCRbeta analysis as frozen whole blood, isolated PBMCs, or DNA extracted from either sample type. Comment on this clone: It has no known antigen specificity. Base qualities are missing; no much larger clone stands one base away.

TCRbeta CDR3 regions were amplified from genomic DNA using the immunoSEQ Assay, a bias-controlled multiplex PCR. Under the source paper's analysis protocol: The number of nucleated cells in each sample was estimated from the amplification of reference gene primers within the assay. To quantify the absolute abundance of each unique TCRbeta CDR3 rearrangement, sequence reads were collapsed and filtered. For each sample, productive Simpson clonality was calculated as the square root of Simpson's diversity index over productive rearrangements. TCRdb retrieved this table from immuneACCESS and kept in-frame rearrangements only. Not all clones are present; in checked studies, unresolved V genes account for under half, and no reason is known for the remainder. That table supplies the V and J calls and clone size; D and trimming were determined from the DNA. The table for this sample lists about 46,000 clones; 80% to 90% of them were counted only once. The top ten clonotypes cover around 8.6% of the sample.

Taken from the germline V gene, the CDR1 and CDR2 loops are SQVTM and ANQGSEA. V is trimmed back by 7 bases and J by 7 bases, and the junction contains 10 bases that no gene match accounts for. Taken from cysteine to phenylalanine, the CDR3 has 13 residues. The only DNA kept is the CDR3, 39 bases in frame from the first base. The chain links TRBV29-1 with TRBJ1-2, with 9 bases in between that match TRBD1. This sequence originates from a middle-aged man with acute or convalescent COVID-19. The specimen was peripheral blood. The DNA sequence is TGCAGCGGCGTGGCGGGACAGGGTGTTGGCTACACCTTC. Translated, this gives CSGVAGQGVGYTF.